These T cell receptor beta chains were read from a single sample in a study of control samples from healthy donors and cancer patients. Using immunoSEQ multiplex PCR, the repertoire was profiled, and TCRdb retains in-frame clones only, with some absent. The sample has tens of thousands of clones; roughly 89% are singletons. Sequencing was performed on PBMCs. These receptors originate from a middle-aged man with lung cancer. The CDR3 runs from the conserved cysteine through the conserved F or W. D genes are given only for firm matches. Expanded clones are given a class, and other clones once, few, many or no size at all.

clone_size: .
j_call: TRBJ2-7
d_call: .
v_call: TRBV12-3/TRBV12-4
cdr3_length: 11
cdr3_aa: CASSLLGSMSF
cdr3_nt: TGTGCCAGCAGTTTATTGGGCAGTATGAGCTTC

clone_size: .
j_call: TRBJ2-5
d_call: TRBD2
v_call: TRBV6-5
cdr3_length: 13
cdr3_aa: CASRREPPETQYF
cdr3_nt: TGTGCCAGCAGGCGGGAGCCCCCGGAGACCCAGTACTTC

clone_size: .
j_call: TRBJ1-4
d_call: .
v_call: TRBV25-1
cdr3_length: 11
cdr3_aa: CASTSGEKLFF
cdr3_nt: TGTGCCAGCACTTCAGGTGAAAAACTGTTTTTT

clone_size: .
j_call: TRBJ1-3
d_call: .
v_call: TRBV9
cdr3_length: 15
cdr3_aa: CASSVSTYSGNTIYF
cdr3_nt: TGTGCCAGCAGCGTGTCCACTTACTCTGGAAACACCATATATTTT

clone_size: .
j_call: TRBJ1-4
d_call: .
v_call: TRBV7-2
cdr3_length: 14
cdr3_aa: CASSLQGSNEKLFF
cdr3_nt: TGTGCCAGCAGCCTCCAGGGATCTAATGAAAAACTGTTTTTT

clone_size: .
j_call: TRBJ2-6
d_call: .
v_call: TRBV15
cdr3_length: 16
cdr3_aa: CATSAHVGSGANVLTF
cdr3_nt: TGTGCCACCAGCGCCCACGTCGGATCTGGGGCCAACGTCCTGACTTTC

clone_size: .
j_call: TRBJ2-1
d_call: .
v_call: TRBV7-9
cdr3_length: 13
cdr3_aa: CASSLATGNEQFF
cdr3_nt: TGTGCCAGCAGCTTAGCCACAGGGAATGAGCAGTTCTTC

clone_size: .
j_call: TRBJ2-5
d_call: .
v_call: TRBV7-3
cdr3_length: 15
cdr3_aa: CASSASGVATETQYF
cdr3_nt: TGTGCCAGCAGCGCCTCAGGAGTAGCGACGGAGACCCAGTACTTC

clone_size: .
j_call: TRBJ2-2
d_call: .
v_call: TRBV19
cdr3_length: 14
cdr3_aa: CASCNFWRSGELFF
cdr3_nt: TGTGCCAGTTGCAATTTTTGGAGGTCCGGGGAGCTGTTTTTT

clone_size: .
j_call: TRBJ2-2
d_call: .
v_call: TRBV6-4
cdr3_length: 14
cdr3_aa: CASSGTINTGELFF
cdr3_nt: TGTGCCAGCAGTGGGACGATCAACACCGGGGAGCTGTTTTTT

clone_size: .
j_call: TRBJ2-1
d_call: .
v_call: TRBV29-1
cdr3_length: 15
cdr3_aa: CSAKGGSETYNEQFF
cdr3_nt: TGCAGCGCCAAAGGAGGGAGCGAGACCTACAATGAGCAGTTCTTC

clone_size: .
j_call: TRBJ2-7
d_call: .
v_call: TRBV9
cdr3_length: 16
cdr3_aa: CASSPVGRGMIYEQYF
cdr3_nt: TGTGCCAGCAGCCCAGTTGGGCGGGGAATGATCTACGAGCAGTACTTC

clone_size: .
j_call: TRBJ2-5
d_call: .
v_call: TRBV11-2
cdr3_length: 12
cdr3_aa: CASSLEVETQYF
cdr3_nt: TGTGCCAGCAGCTTAGAAGTTGAGACCCAGTACTTC

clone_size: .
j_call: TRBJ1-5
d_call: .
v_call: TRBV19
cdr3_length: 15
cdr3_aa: CASSMVDYSNQPQHF
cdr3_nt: TGTGCCAGTAGTATGGTGGATTATAGCAATCAGCCCCAGCATTTT

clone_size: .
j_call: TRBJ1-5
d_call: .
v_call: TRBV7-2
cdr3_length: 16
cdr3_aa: CASTNSAGGGYQPQHF
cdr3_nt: TGTGCCAGCACCAATTCCGCCGGGGGCGGGTATCAGCCCCAGCATTTT

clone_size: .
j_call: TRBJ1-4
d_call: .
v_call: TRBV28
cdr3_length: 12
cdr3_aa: CASGVFNEKLFF
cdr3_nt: TGTGCCAGTGGGGTCTTTAATGAAAAACTGTTTTTT

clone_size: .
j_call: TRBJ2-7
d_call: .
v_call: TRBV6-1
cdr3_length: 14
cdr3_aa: CASSEMGSTYEQYF
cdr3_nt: TGTGCCAGCAGTGAAATGGGCAGTACCTACGAGCAGTACTTC

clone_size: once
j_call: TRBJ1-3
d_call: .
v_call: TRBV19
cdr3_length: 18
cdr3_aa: CASSNPGGGGGAGNTIYF
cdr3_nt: TGTGCCAGTAGTAACCCCGGAGGCGGGGGGGGCGCCGGAAACACCATATATTTT

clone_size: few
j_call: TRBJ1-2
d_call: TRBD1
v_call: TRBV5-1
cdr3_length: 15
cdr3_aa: CASSIRRGLTEGYTF
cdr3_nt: TGCGCCAGCAGCATCCGCAGGGGGCTAACTGAGGGCTACACCTTC

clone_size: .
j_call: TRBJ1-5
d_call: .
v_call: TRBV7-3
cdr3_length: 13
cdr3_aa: CASSLTWEGPQHF
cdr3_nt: TGTGCCAGCAGCTTAACCTGGGAGGGGCCCCAGCATTTT

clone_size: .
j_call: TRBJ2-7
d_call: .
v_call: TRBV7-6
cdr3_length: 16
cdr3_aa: CASSLNRDTKAYEQYF
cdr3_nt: TGTGCCAGCAGCTTAAACCGGGACACCAAGGCCTACGAGCAGTACTTC

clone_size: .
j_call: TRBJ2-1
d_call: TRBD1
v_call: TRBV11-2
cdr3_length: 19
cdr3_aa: CASSPGTELYNEQLNEQFF
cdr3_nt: TGTGCCAGCAGCCCAGGGACAGAGTTATACAATGAGCAGCTCAATGAGCAGTTCTTC

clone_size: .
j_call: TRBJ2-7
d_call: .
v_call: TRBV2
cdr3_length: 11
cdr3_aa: CASGGLYEQYF
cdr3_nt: TGTGCCAGCGGGGGCCTCTACGAGCAGTACTTC

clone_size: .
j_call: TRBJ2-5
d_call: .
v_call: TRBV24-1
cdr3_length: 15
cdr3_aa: CATSDSRGYQETQYF
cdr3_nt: TGTGCCACCAGTGATTCACGGGGGTACCAAGAGACCCAGTACTTC

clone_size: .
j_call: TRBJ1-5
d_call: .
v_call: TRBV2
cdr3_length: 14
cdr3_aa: CASSDRDSNQPQHF
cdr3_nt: TGTGCCAGCAGTGACAGGGATAGCAATCAGCCCCAGCATTTT

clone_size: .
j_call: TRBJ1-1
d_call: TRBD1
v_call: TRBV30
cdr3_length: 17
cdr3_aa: CAWKGQGENIRWAEAFF
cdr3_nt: TGTGCCTGGAAGGGACAGGGGGAAAATATACGATGGGCTGAAGCTTTCTTT

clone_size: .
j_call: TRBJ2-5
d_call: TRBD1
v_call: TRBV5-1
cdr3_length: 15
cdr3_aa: CASSRSGQGQETQYF
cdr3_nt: TGCGCCAGCAGCCGAAGCGGACAGGGACAAGAGACCCAGTACTTC

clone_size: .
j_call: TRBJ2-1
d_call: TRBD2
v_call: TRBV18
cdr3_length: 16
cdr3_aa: CASSPPSGGSYNEQFF
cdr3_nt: TGTGCCAGCTCACCACCGAGCGGGGGCTCCTACAATGAGCAGTTCTTC

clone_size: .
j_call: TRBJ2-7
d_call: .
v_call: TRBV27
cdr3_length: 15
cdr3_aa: CASSFSTLGAYEQYF
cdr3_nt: TGTGCCAGCAGTTTTAGCACTCTAGGAGCCTACGAGCAGTACTTC

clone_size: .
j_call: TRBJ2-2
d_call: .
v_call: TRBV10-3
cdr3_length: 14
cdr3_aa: CAIRGTLNTGELFF
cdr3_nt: TGTGCCATCAGGGGGACTTTGAACACCGGGGAGCTGTTTTTT

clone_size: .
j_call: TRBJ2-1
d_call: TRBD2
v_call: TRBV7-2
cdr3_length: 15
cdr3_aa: CASSSRDYTYNEQFF
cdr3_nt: TGTGCCAGCAGCTCCCGGGACTACACTTACAATGAGCAGTTCTTC

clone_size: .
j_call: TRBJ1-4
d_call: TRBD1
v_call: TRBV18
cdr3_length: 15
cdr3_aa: CASSPQGGTDEKLFF
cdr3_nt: TGTGCCAGCTCACCGCAAGGGGGCACGGATGAAAAACTGTTTTTT

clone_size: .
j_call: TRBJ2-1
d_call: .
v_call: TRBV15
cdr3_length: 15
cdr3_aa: CATSRDGRLDDEQFF
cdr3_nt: TGTGCCACCAGCAGAGATGGCCGACTCGACGATGAGCAGTTCTTC

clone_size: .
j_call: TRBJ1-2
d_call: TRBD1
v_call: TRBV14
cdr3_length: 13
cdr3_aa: CASSPGTDYGYTF
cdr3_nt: TGTGCCAGCAGCCCCGGGACAGACTATGGCTACACCTTC

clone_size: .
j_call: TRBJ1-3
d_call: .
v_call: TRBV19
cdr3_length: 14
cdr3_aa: CASRSGASGNTIYF
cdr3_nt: TGTGCCAGTAGGTCAGGAGCCTCTGGAAACACCATATATTTT

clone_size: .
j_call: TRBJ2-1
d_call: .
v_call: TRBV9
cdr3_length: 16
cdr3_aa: CASSVLGTQLNNEQFF
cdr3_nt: TGTGCCAGCAGCGTTCTCGGGACACAACTGAATAATGAGCAGTTCTTC

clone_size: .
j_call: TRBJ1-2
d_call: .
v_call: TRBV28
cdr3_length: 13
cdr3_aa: CASSLTTTKGYTF
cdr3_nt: TGTGCCAGCAGTTTAACGACGACTAAAGGCTACACCTTC

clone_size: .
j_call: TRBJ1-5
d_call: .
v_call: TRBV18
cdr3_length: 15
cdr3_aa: CASSPGSGSNQPQHF
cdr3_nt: TGTGCCAGCTCACCGGGGTCGGGTAGCAATCAGCCCCAGCATTTT

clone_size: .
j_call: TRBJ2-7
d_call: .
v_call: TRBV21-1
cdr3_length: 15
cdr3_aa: CASSTQGFYSYEQYF
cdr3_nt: TGTGCCAGCAGCACCCAGGGGTTTTACTCCTACGAGCAGTACTTC

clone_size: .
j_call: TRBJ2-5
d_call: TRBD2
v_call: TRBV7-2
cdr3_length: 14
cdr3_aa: CASSPNWGGETQYF
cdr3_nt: TGTGCCAGCAGCCCAAACTGGGGAGGGGAGACCCAGTACTTC

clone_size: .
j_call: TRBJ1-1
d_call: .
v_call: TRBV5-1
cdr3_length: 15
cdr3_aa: CASSPTGGSLTEAFF
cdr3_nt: TGCGCCAGCAGCCCCACGGGGGGCAGTCTCACTGAAGCTTTCTTT

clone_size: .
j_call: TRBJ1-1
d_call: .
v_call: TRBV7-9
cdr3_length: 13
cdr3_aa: CASSDRTNTEAFF
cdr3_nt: TGTGCCAGCAGCGACCGGACCAACACTGAAGCTTTCTTT

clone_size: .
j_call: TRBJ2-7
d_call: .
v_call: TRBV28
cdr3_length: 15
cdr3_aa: CASSPPGTGTYEQYF
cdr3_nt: TGTGCCAGCAGCCCCCCAGGGACGGGCACCTACGAGCAGTACTTC

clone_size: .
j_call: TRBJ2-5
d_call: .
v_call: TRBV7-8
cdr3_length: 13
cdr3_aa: CASSLELEGTQYF
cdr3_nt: TGTGCCAGCAGCTTGGAACTGGAGGGGACCCAGTACTTC

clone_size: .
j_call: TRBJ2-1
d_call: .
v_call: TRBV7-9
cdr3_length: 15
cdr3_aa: CASSLGGSGYNEQFF
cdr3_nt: TGTGCCAGCAGCTTAGGGGGTTCCGGCTACAATGAGCAGTTCTTC

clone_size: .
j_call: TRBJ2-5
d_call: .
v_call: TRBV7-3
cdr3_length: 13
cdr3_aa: CASSRQAEETQYF
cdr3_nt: TGTGCCAGCAGCAGACAGGCCGAAGAGACCCAGTACTTC

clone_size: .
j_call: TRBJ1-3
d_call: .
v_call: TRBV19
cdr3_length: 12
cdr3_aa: CASSRQGNTIYF
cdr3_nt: TGTGCCAGTAGCAGACAGGGAAACACCATATATTTT

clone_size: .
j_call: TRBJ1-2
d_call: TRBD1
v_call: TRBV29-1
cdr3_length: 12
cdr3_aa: CSVVTGEDGYTF
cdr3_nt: TGCAGCGTTGTTACAGGGGAGGATGGCTACACCTTC

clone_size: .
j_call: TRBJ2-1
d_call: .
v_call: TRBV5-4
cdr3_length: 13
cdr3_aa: CASSLGPDNEQFF
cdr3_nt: TGTGCCAGCAGCTTGGGACCAGACAATGAGCAGTTCTTC

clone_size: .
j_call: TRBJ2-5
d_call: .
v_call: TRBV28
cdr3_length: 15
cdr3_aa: CASRVLRGGVETQYF
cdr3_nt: TGTGCCAGCAGGGTCCTCAGGGGAGGGGTGGAGACCCAGTACTTC

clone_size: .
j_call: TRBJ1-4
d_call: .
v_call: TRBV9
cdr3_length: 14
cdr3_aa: CASSVGGWNEKLLF
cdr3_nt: TGTGCCAGCAGCGTAGGGGGCTGGAATGAAAAACTGCTTTTT